This T cell receptor (beta chain) was captured in a study of T cell responses to AZD1222 COVID-19 vaccine. This CDR3 has 15 residues. Unmatched junction bases numbered 0, after V lost 2 bases and J lost 0 bases. Germline lookup yields CDR1 SGDLS and CDR2 YYNGEE. Repertoires were generated with immunoSEQ multiplex PCR, while TCRdb's copy carries only in-frame clones and drops some. Here the sample spans more than 85,000 clones, around nine tenths being singletons. As regards this clone: Its target is not known.

Regarding the study as a whole: The repertoires were collected only after the peak T cell response. Among those given AZD1222, only 5 to 7 were seropositive at baseline.

This sample comprised peripheral blood, obtained 28 days after the second AZD1222 dose. The chain combines TRBV9 with TRBJ2-3; 10 bases agree with TRBD2. This receptor was taken from an adult who received the AZD1222 COVID-19 vaccine. The CDR3 coding sequence is TGTGCCAGCAGCGTGGGACTAGCGAGCACAGATACGCAGTATTTT. It codes for CASSVGLASTDTQYF.